Sequencing of this TCR beta chain was carried out in a study of blood T cell repertoires in COVID-19. Across the study: The origin of the acute and convalescent COVID-19 samples was the United States, Italy and Spain. Sample material is recorded as cDNA or gDNA derived from T cells, B-cell-depleted T cells, or PBMCs.

The method was immunoSEQ multiplex PCR; TCRdb's version includes in-frame clones alone and lacks a portion of them. Among 200,000 to 250,000 clones listed, 81% were seen once. Germline values: CDR1 SGHNT, CDR2 YYREEE (reference sequence). J gave up 9 bases and V 2 bases, and 15 bases lay outside the gene matches. The CDR3 runs 16 residues. The chain has TRBV5-4 and TRBJ2-3, with TRBD2 matching over 7 bases. The material sequenced was PBMCs or T cells enriched from blood (not recorded which). The sequence derives from a woman aged 50 to 65 with acute COVID-19. The CDR3 protein is CASSFGQGRGPGTQYF. The DNA of the CDR3 is TGTGCCAGCAGCTTCGGACAAGGGAGGGGACCAGGAACGCAGTATTTT. Drawing the rest from reference TRBV5-4 and TRBJ2-3, the complete variable domain is ETGVTQSPTHLIKTRGQQVTLRCSSQSGHNTVSWYQQALGQGPQFIFQYYREEENGRGNFPPRFSGLQFPNYSSELNVNALELDDSALYLCASSFGQGRGPGTQYFGPGTRLTVL.